This record concerns one T cell receptor (beta chain) sequence. Its antigen is unknown. The entry originates in a study of T cell responses to AZD1222 COVID-19 vaccine. Study results and limitations: Variant regions that are unmutated are reportedly the target of nearly half of spike-specific TCRs.

This CDR3 has 15 residues. Looked up from germline, CDR1 is SGHVS and CDR2 is FQNEAQ. V trimming: 2 bases; J trimming: 3 bases; junction bases outside the gene matches: 3. Repertoires were generated with immunoSEQ multiplex PCR, while TCRdb's copy carries only in-frame clones and drops some. The sample consists of around 140,000 clones, 75% to 95% of them appearing once. The sequences come from peripheral blood, collected 28 days after the second dose of the MenACWY control vaccine. The receptor comes from an adult who received the MenACWY meningococcal vaccine as a control. The rearrangement links TRBV7-8 to TRBJ2-7, with 11 positions matching TRBD1. The CDR3 sequence is CASSLTGQGDYEQYF. DNA for the CDR3: TGTGCCAGCAGCTTAACGGGACAGGGGGACTACGAGCAGTACTTC.